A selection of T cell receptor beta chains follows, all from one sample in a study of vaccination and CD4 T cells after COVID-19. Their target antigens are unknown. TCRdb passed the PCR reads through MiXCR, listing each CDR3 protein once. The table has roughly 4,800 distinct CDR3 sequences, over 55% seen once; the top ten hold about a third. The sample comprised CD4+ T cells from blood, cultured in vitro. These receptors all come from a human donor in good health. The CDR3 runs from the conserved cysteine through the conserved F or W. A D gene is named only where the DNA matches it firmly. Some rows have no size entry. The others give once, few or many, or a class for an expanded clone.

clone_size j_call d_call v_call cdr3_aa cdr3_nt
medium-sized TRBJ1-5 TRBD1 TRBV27 CASSPLGQGNQPQHF TGTGCCAGCAGTCCCCTGGGACAGGGGAATCAGCCCCAGCATTTT
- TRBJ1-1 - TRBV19 CASSIDRRDWETEAFF TGTGCCAGTAGTATAGATCGGCGAGATTGGGAAACTGAAGCTTTCTTT
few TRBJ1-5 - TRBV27 CASSFGPGGQPQHF TGTGCCAGCAGTTTCGGACCGGGGGGTCAGCCCCAGCATTTT
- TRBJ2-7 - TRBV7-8 CASSSRDYEQYF TGTGCCAGCAGCTCCCGGGACTACGAGCAGTACTTC
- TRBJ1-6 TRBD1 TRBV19 CASMETGRNSPLHF TGTGCCAGTATGGAGACAGGGAGAAATTCACCCCTCCACTTT
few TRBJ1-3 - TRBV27 CASSFRGGSGNTIYF TGTGCCAGCAGTTTCCGGGGCGGTTCTGGAAACACCATATATTTT
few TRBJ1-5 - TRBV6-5 CASSYSRDPPNQPQHF TGTGCCAGCAGTTATTCTCGTGATCCGCCCAATCAGCCCCAGCATTTT
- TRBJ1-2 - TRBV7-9 CASSLGVLGRYYGYTF TGTGCCAGCAGCTTAGGCGTGCTGGGCAGATACTATGGCTACACCTTC
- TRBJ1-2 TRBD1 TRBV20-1 CSAALQGAGGYTF TGCAGTGCTGCACTACAGGGGGCGGGTGGCTACACCTTC
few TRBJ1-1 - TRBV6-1 CASSDYRENTEAFF TGTGCCAGCAGTGACTACAGGGAGAACACTGAAGCTTTCTTT
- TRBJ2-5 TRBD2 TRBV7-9 CASSFATGGGQETQYF TGTGCCAGCAGCTTTGCGACGGGAGGAGGCCAAGAGACCCAGTACTTC
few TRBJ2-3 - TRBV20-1 CSARDRIHIAQDTQYF TGCAGTGCTAGAGATCGAATTCATATCGCGCAAGATACGCAGTATTTT
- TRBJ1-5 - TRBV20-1 CSTKPGGNQPQHF TGCAGTACCAAACCCGGAGGCAATCAGCCCCAGCATTTT
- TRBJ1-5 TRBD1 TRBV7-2 CASSTTQGADQPQHF TGTGCCAGCAGCACCACACAGGGGGCAGATCAGCCCCAGCATTTT
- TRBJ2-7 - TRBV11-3 CASSPRLKSGEQYF TGTGCCAGCAGCCCCCGATTAAAGTCGGGCGAGCAGTACTTC
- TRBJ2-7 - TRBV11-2 CASSRNRDSPYEQYF TGTGCCAGCAGCCGAAACCGGGACTCACCCTACGAGCAGTACTTC
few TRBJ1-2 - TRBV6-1 CASSLAVSASGYGYTF TGTGCCAGCTCCCTGGCAGTCTCCGCGAGTGGGTATGGCTACACCTTC
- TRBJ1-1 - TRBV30 CAWSRGESEAFF TGTGCCTGGAGCCGGGGGGAGTCTGAAGCTTTCTTT
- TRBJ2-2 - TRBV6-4 CASSPEGRGELFF TGTGCCAGCAGCCCGGAGGGTCGCGGGGAGCTGTTTTTT
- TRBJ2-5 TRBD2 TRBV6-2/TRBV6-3 CASSRTTLWTSLSETQYF TGTGCCAGCAGCCGCACTACCTTATGGACTAGCTTAAGCGAGACCCAGTACTTC
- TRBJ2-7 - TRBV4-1 CASSQEAGELFYEQYF TGCGCCAGCAGCCAAGAAGCAGGGGAACTCTTCTACGAGCAGTACTTC
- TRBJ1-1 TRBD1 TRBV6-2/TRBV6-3 CASSYTGTGALDTEAFF TGTGCCAGCAGTTATACCGGGACAGGGGCGTTGGACACTGAAGCTTTCTTT
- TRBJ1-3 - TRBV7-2 CASSFAHPGNTIYF TGTGCCAGCAGCTTTGCCCACCCTGGAAACACCATATATTTT
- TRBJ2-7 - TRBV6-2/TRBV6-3 CASSSLYEQYF TGTGCCAGCAGTTCTCTCTACGAGCAGTACTTC
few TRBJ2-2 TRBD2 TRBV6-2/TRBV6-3 CASSYATSGVTGELFF TGTGCCAGCAGTTACGCGACTAGCGGGGTGACCGGGGAGCTGTTTTTT
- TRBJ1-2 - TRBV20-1 CSARDLVQHYGYTF TGCAGTGCTAGAGATTTGGTACAGCACTATGGCTACACCTTC
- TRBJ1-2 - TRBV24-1 CATSDGLDGYTF TGTGCCACCAGTGACGGGTTGGATGGCTACACCTTC
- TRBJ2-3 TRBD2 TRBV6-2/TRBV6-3 CASRLDGLAGSDTQYF TGTGCCAGCAGGCTCGATGGACTAGCGGGATCAGATACGCAGTATTTT
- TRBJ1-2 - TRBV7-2 CASSFTGGGGVTNYGYTF TGTGCCAGCAGCTTCACGGGGGGGGGAGGAGTGACGAACTATGGCTACACCTTC